This T cell receptor (beta chain) is from a study of CD8+ T cells in alopecia areata listed by TCRdb under 2018. About the study as a whole: The treated patients took part in an open-label pilot trial in which moderate-to-severe alopecia areata was treated with oral tofacitinib at 5 to 10 mg twice daily. Tofacitinib was given for 6 to 18 months, followed by 6 months of follow-up off drug to assess delayed response and recurrence. In treated patients, disease severity was measured using the SALT score, which gives the percentage of scalp surface area affected. In both human patients and the C3H/HeJ mouse model, the study applied high-throughput TCRbeta sequencing to look at T cell clonal expansion in alopecia areata. On the human side, TCRbeta sequencing was run on scalp tissue and on sorted CD4+ and CD8+ peripheral blood T cells from healthy controls and from alopecia areata patients with either patchy or totalis/universalis disease. Biopsies were taken from tofacitinib-treated patients at baseline and at 4 and 24 weeks of treatment, and a later scalp biopsy was taken in several of the tofacitinib-treated patients. Scalp clonality was compared among normal scalp (n=4), patchy alopecia areata scalp (n=8), and alopecia totalis/universalis scalp (n=8). RNA was obtained with the PAXgene miRNA kit for fixed scalp, the miRNeasy kit for PBMCs, and the RNeasy kit for mouse skin. immunoSEQ multiplex PCR using 35 Vbeta forward primers and 13 Jbeta reverse primers was used to amplify TCRbeta CDR3 regions. Broader findings and caveats from the paper: Many expanded lesional clones persisted in scalp and blood during tofacitinib treatment, which may partly explain relapse after stopping treatment. Scalp clonality and the number of expanded CD8+ clones among the top 100 scalp clones were significantly decreased by tofacitinib. Compared with mice, TCR sequences shared between patients were less clear, possibly partly because of HLA diversity across the patient population. Scalp TCR repertoire analysis is complicated because resident alphabeta T cells in normal human skin are also sequenced, whereas mouse skin is dominated by gammadelta T cells. Because the treated cohort was small and had just a single nonresponder, larger studies are needed to establish links between baseline CD8+ expansion and response. Higher clonality and more expanded CD8+ clones were observed in lesional scalp than in normal scalp, particularly in alopecia totalis/universalis, a finding suggestive of antigenic drive.

Library preparation used the immunoSEQ multiplex PCR assay. For TCR sequencing, RNA was extracted from every sample and reverse transcribed into cDNA to serve as template. First-strand cDNA was synthesized using SuperScript III with a 2:1 mix of oligo-dT and random hexamers. A synthetic immune receptor repertoire was used to measure amplification bias, and any remaining bias was corrected computationally. As for the original processing: Raw reads were preprocessed to remove errors, and CDR3 was defined according to IMGT conventions as the region from the conserved cysteine to phenylalanine. Clonality was calculated as 1 minus Shannon entropy normalized by log2 of the number of productive unique TCRs. Whether each scalp clone was CD4 or CD8 was inferred by checking scalp TCRbeta sequences against the CD4 and CD8 repertoires from sorted blood. Drawn from immuneACCESS, this table holds only the in-frame rearrangements with V and J called that TCRdb kept. Clones are partly lost; checked studies trace under half to an unresolved V gene and leave the rest unexplained. D and trimming were read from the DNA, whereas the V and J calls and clone size are those reported in that table. In this sample the table shows roughly 40,000 clones, 80% to 95% of which occur a single time. The top ten clones comprise approximately 17% of the sample.

For this clone: Its binding antigen is unknown. No per-base quality is available; no much larger clone lies one base away.

Interpreted using the paper, the time point label stands for: roughly 24 weeks on oral tofacitinib. Sample treatment or condition, as interpreted from the label and publication: oral pan-JAK inhibitor, 5-10 mg twice daily. Lesional scalp punch biopsies and peripheral blood were collected from alopecia areata patients. PBMCs were isolated by density centrifugation and stained for CD3, CD4 and CD8, and CD4+ and CD8+ T cells were sorted on a FACSAria. The clonotype comes from a human donor with alopecia areata. The sequences come from CD8+ T cells sorted from blood, collected at week 24, from a patient treated with tofacitinib.

The base sequence is TGTGCCAGCAGCGACCTGAGATACAGGGACCAAGAGACCCAGTACTTC. This encodes CASSDLRYRDQETQYF. The sequence is built from TRBV11-2 and TRBJ2-5; TRBD1 is a possible D gene, resting on 6 matching bases. The germline V gene gives CDR1 as SGHAT and CDR2 as FQNNGV. Spanning cysteine to phenylalanine, the CDR3 consists of 16 amino acids. This entry keeps only the CDR3 DNA: 48 bases, framed from base 1. Cut back by 5 bases and 0 bases, the V and J ends lie 16 bases apart.